Here is one T cell receptor beta chain with its context. Its target is unknown. This specimen comes from a study of T cells in Graves' hyperthyroidism and ophthalmopathy. The study's findings and limits: Stable hyperthyroidism and ophthalmopathy were separated using 13 V-J signatures.

The CDR3 regions of TCR beta were amplified from RNA transcripts. Using the HTBI primer set, a first-round RT-PCR was run on the TCR CDR3. TCRdb re-called the multiplex PCR reads through MiXCR, storing one row per CDR3 protein. The sample gives over 450,000 distinct CDR3 sequences, 15% to 20% of which show up once; 15% to 20% is in the top ten. Ophthalmopathy in the patients scored at least 3 on Clinical Activity Score and at least 4 on NOSPECS grade, lasting under 3 months. Thyroid ultrasound, orbital computed tomography, clinical symptoms, and serum thyroxine and TRAb underpinned diagnoses. The origin of this receptor is a woman aged 18-29 years with Graves' ophthalmopathy. The sequenced sample was blood.

CDR3 sequence reads: CASSQIDRACEQYF. As DNA, the CDR3 is TGTGCCAGCAGCCAAATCGACAGAGCCTGCGAGCAGTACTTC. The rearrangement links TRBV7-9 to TRBJ2-7, with D perhaps matching TRBD1 (5 bases). The CDR3 spans 14 residues. The germline V gene has CDR1 SEHNR and CDR2 FQNEAQ (reference sequence). Trimming stripped 5 bases from V and 6 bases from J, with 17 bases between.